The rows below give T cell receptor beta chains drawn from one sample of a study of shared clonotypes between healthy human individuals. Measured with immunoSEQ multiplex PCR; TCRdb has only the in-frame clones, and not every one. The data show about 2 million clones, roughly 94% seen once. Specimen: naive CD8+ T cells sorted from blood. The receptors stem from a man between 18 and 35 years old in good health. CDR3s include the opening cysteine and the closing phenylalanine or tryptophan. D genes are given only for firm matches. The size entry is marked missing in some rows and otherwise reads once, few, many or a size class.

D gene: -
J gene: TRBJ2-1
V gene: TRBV2
clone size: -
CDR3 protein: CANNQGTEQFF
CDR3 DNA: TGTGCCAACAATCAGGGAACTGAGCAGTTCTTC

D gene: -
J gene: TRBJ1-6
V gene: TRBV6-5
clone size: -
CDR3 protein: CASSYSASSYNSPLHF
CDR3 DNA: TGTGCCAGCAGTTACTCGGCGAGCTCCTATAATTCACCCCTCCACTTT

D gene: -
J gene: TRBJ2-7
V gene: TRBV27
clone size: once
CDR3 protein: CASSPSRSYEQYF
CDR3 DNA: TGTGCCAGCAGCCCTTCCAGGTCCTACGAGCAGTACTTC

D gene: -
J gene: TRBJ2-7
V gene: TRBV5-1
clone size: -
CDR3 protein: CASSLNGGYEQYF
CDR3 DNA: TGCGCCAGCAGCTTGAATGGGGGCTACGAGCAGTACTTC

D gene: -
J gene: TRBJ2-7
V gene: TRBV9
clone size: -
CDR3 protein: CASSVHPDSSYEQYF
CDR3 DNA: TGTGCCAGCAGCGTCCACCCGGACAGTTCCTACGAGCAGTACTTC

D gene: TRBD2
J gene: TRBJ2-7
V gene: TRBV5-6
clone size: -
CDR3 protein: CASSWAGEGPIEQYF
CDR3 DNA: TGTGCCAGCAGCTGGGCGGGAGAGGGGCCTATCGAGCAGTACTTC

D gene: -
J gene: TRBJ2-1
V gene: TRBV7-2
clone size: -
CDR3 protein: CASSWTGSYNEQFF
CDR3 DNA: TGTGCCAGCAGCTGGACGGGGTCCTACAATGAGCAGTTCTTC

D gene: -
J gene: TRBJ2-7
V gene: TRBV7-8
clone size: -
CDR3 protein: CASSLAGRLYEQYF
CDR3 DNA: TGTGCCAGCAGCTTAGCGGGGCGGCTCTACGAGCAGTACTTC

D gene: -
J gene: TRBJ2-7
V gene: TRBV6-1
clone size: -
CDR3 protein: CASSRSGSPSYEQYF
CDR3 DNA: TGTGCCAGCAGCCGTTCGGGGAGTCCCTCCTACGAGCAGTACTTC

D gene: TRBD1
J gene: TRBJ1-2
V gene: TRBV15
clone size: -
CDR3 protein: CATSSKGQGSYGYTF
CDR3 DNA: TGTGCCACCAGCAGTAAGGGACAGGGAAGCTATGGCTACACCTTC

D gene: -
J gene: TRBJ1-1
V gene: TRBV9
clone size: few
CDR3 protein: CASSPPDGWGTEAFF
CDR3 DNA: TGTGCCAGCAGCCCGCCCGATGGGTGGGGCACTGAAGCTTTCTTT

D gene: TRBD2
J gene: TRBJ2-3
V gene: TRBV7-9
clone size: -
CDR3 protein: CASSSSILPLAGGWDTQYF
CDR3 DNA: TGTGCCAGCAGCTCTTCAATCCTCCCACTAGCGGGAGGTTGGGATACGCAGTATTTT

D gene: -
J gene: TRBJ2-7
V gene: TRBV5-1
clone size: -
CDR3 protein: CASSVEGYSYEQYF
CDR3 DNA: TGCGCCAGCAGCGTGGAGGGGTACTCCTACGAGCAGTACTTC

D gene: -
J gene: TRBJ2-1
V gene: TRBV7-9
clone size: -
CDR3 protein: CASSSSMTLYNEQFF
CDR3 DNA: TGTGCCAGCAGCTCGAGTATGACTCTTTACAATGAGCAGTTCTTC

D gene: -
J gene: TRBJ2-1
V gene: TRBV6-1
clone size: -
CDR3 protein: CASSVRSSSYNEQFF
CDR3 DNA: TGTGCCAGCAGTGTCCGCTCAAGCTCCTACAATGAGCAGTTCTTC

D gene: -
J gene: TRBJ2-1
V gene: TRBV27
clone size: -
CDR3 protein: CASSHPAHNEQFF
CDR3 DNA: TGTGCCAGCAGTCATCCGGCCCACAATGAGCAGTTCTTC

D gene: TRBD2
J gene: TRBJ2-1
V gene: TRBV6-1
clone size: -
CDR3 protein: CASSLSGSAYNEQFF
CDR3 DNA: TGTGCCAGCAGTCTTAGCGGGAGCGCCTACAATGAGCAGTTCTTC

D gene: TRBD2
J gene: TRBJ2-3
V gene: TRBV27
clone size: -
CDR3 protein: CASRPLRIIAGTTQYF
CDR3 DNA: TGTGCCAGCAGGCCTCTGAGGATTATAGCGGGGACGACGCAGTATTTT

D gene: TRBD2
J gene: TRBJ2-3
V gene: TRBV4-1
clone size: -
CDR3 protein: CASSQEGEGFSTDTQYF
CDR3 DNA: TGCGCCAGCAGCCAAGAAGGGGAGGGTTTTAGCACAGATACGCAGTATTTT

D gene: -
J gene: TRBJ1-1
V gene: TRBV5-4
clone size: once
CDR3 protein: CASSFGGPNTEAFF
CDR3 DNA: TGTGCCAGCAGCTTTGGGGGGCCGAACACTGAAGCTTTCTTT

D gene: TRBD2
J gene: TRBJ2-3
V gene: TRBV7-9
clone size: -
CDR3 protein: CASSLMGLARPTEYF
CDR3 DNA: TGTGCCAGCAGCCTTATGGGACTAGCGAGGCCCACGGAGTATTTT

D gene: -
J gene: TRBJ1-1
V gene: TRBV4-3
clone size: -
CDR3 protein: CASSLQGALGGTEAFF
CDR3 DNA: TGCGCCAGCAGCCTCCAAGGGGCACTGGGGGGCACTGAAGCTTTCTTT

D gene: TRBD1
J gene: TRBJ1-1
V gene: TRBV9
clone size: -
CDR3 protein: CASSSLSGTGGAFF
CDR3 DNA: TGTGCCAGCAGCTCACTGAGCGGGACAGGAGGAGCTTTCTTT

D gene: TRBD1
J gene: TRBJ2-2
V gene: TRBV27
clone size: -
CDR3 protein: CASSHTPGTVTGELFF
CDR3 DNA: TGTGCCAGCAGTCACACTCCCGGGACAGTGACCGGGGAGCTGTTTTTT

D gene: TRBD1
J gene: TRBJ2-5
V gene: TRBV5-6
clone size: -
CDR3 protein: CASSRDGQGEKTQYF
CDR3 DNA: TGTGCCAGCAGCAGAGACGGACAGGGGGAAAAGACCCAGTACTTC

D gene: -
J gene: TRBJ1-2
V gene: TRBV6-1
clone size: -
CDR3 protein: CASRGVLGYGYTF
CDR3 DNA: TGTGCCAGCAGGGGGGTCTTGGGGTATGGCTACACCTTC

D gene: TRBD2
J gene: TRBJ2-7
V gene: TRBV7-2
clone size: -
CDR3 protein: CASSGGVDEQYF
CDR3 DNA: TGTGCCAGCAGCGGGGGGGTCGACGAGCAGTACTTC

D gene: -
J gene: TRBJ2-2
V gene: TRBV5-6
clone size: -
CDR3 protein: CASSLTNRENTGELFF
CDR3 DNA: TGTGCCAGCAGCTTGACGAACAGGGAGAACACCGGGGAGCTGTTTTTT

D gene: -
J gene: TRBJ2-7
V gene: TRBV5-4
clone size: -
CDR3 protein: CASSTQGQSYEQYF
CDR3 DNA: TGTGCCAGCAGCACTCAAGGACAATCCTACGAGCAGTACTTC

D gene: -
J gene: TRBJ2-1
V gene: TRBV15
clone size: -
CDR3 protein: CATSGIGTPTYNEQFF
CDR3 DNA: TGTGCCACCAGCGGGATCGGAACACCTACCTACAATGAGCAGTTCTTC

D gene: -
J gene: TRBJ1-1
V gene: TRBV4-3
clone size: -
CDR3 protein: CASSQGDGNTEAFF
CDR3 DNA: TGCGCCAGCAGCCAAGGGGACGGGAACACTGAAGCTTTCTTT

D gene: -
J gene: TRBJ2-2
V gene: TRBV7-3
clone size: -
CDR3 protein: CASSRDGFNTGELFF
CDR3 DNA: TGTGCCAGCAGCCGGGACGGGTTTAACACCGGGGAGCTGTTTTTT

D gene: TRBD2
J gene: TRBJ2-3
V gene: TRBV27
clone size: -
CDR3 protein: CASTYGLAGGPDTQYF
CDR3 DNA: TGTGCCAGCACCTACGGACTAGCGGGAGGGCCAGATACGCAGTATTTT

D gene: -
J gene: TRBJ2-1
V gene: TRBV7-8
clone size: -
CDR3 protein: CASSPYGRTGSSYNEQFF
CDR3 DNA: TGTGCCAGCAGCCCATATGGACGGACTGGGAGCTCCTACAATGAGCAGTTCTTC

D gene: TRBD1
J gene: TRBJ1-4
V gene: TRBV15
clone size: once
CDR3 protein: CATSSRDREPHEKLFF
CDR3 DNA: TGTGCCACCAGCTCCCGGGACAGGGAACCCCATGAAAAACTGTTTTTT

D gene: TRBD1
J gene: TRBJ2-2
V gene: TRBV4-3
clone size: -
CDR3 protein: CASSQGQGSGELFF
CDR3 DNA: TGCGCCAGCAGCCAAGGACAGGGGTCCGGGGAGCTGTTTTTT

D gene: -
J gene: TRBJ1-1
V gene: TRBV11-2
clone size: -
CDR3 protein: CASSLAWGTEAFF
CDR3 DNA: TGTGCCAGCAGCTTAGCATGGGGCACTGAAGCTTTCTTT

D gene: -
J gene: TRBJ1-2
V gene: TRBV7-2
clone size: once
CDR3 protein: CASSLERAANYGYTF
CDR3 DNA: TGTGCCAGCAGCTTAGAAAGGGCAGCTAACTATGGCTACACCTTC

D gene: -
J gene: TRBJ2-7
V gene: TRBV30
clone size: once
CDR3 protein: CAWSVSDGYEQYF
CDR3 DNA: TGTGCCTGGAGTGTGTCAGATGGCTACGAGCAGTACTTC

D gene: -
J gene: TRBJ2-7
V gene: TRBV7-2
clone size: -
CDR3 protein: CASSLTGLTGDYEQYF
CDR3 DNA: TGTGCCAGCAGCTTAACGGGCCTGACAGGAGATTACGAGCAGTACTTC

D gene: TRBD2
J gene: TRBJ2-7
V gene: TRBV5-1
clone size: -
CDR3 protein: CASKVGLAGVESYEQYF
CDR3 DNA: TGCGCCAGCAAAGTCGGACTAGCGGGAGTAGAGTCCTACGAGCAGTACTTC

D gene: -
J gene: TRBJ2-7
V gene: TRBV11-2
clone size: -
CDR3 protein: CASSPGTAFEQYF
CDR3 DNA: TGTGCCAGCAGTCCAGGGACCGCTTTCGAGCAGTACTTC

D gene: -
J gene: TRBJ2-7
V gene: TRBV7-8
clone size: -
CDR3 protein: CASSLVPGLPRDEQYF
CDR3 DNA: TGTGCCAGCAGCTTAGTCCCAGGTCTCCCGAGGGACGAGCAGTACTTC